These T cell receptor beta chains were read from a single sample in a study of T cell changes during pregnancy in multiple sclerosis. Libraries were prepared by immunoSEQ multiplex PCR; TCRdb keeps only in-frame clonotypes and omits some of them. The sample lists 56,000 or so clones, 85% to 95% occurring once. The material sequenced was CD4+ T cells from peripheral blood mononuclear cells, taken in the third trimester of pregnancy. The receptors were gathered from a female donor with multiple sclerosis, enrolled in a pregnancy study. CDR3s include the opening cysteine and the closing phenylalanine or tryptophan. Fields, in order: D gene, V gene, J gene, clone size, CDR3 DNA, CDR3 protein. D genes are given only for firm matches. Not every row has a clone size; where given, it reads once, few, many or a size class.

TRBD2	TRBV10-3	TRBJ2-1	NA	TGTGCCATCAGGGGGACTAGTCGAAGCTCCTACAATGAGCAGTTCTTC	CAIRGTSRSSYNEQFF
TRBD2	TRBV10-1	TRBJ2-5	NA	TGCGCCAGCGGCCGACTAGCGGGAGAGGAGACCCAGTACTTC	CASGRLAGEETQYF
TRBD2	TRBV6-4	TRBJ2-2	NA	TGTGCCAGCAGTGAGGCTAGCGGGAACACCGGGGAGCTGTTTTTT	CASSEASGNTGELFF
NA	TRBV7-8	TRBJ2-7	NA	TGTGCCAGCAGCTTAGCGCGCGGTGAGCAGTACTTC	CASSLARGEQYF
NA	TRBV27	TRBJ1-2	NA	TGTGCCACCGGGGTAAAAGGGAACGGAGGCTACACCTTC	CATGVKGNGGYTF
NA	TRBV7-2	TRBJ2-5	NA	TGTGCCAGCAGCTTAGCGGCGGCGGAGGGGTCCCAAGAGACCCAGTACTTC	CASSLAAAEGSQETQYF
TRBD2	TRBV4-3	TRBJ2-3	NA	TGCGCCAGCAGCCAAGATTGGGGGGGTAGCACAGATACGCAGTATTTT	CASSQDWGGSTDTQYF
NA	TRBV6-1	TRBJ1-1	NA	TGTGCCAGCAGTGAGAGGGAGGGGGGGGTCGCTGAAGCTTTCTTT	CASSEREGGVAEAFF
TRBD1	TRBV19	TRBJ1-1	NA	TGTGCCAGTAGTGGACAGGGGGCTCTAATGAACACTGAAGCTTTCTTT	CASSGQGALMNTEAFF
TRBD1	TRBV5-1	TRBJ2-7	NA	TGCGCCAGCAGCTTGGGGGGACAGGGTCGCGAGCAGTACTTC	CASSLGGQGREQYF
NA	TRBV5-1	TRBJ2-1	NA	TGCGCCAGCAGCTGGGACTTTAATGAGCAGTTCTTC	CASSWDFNEQFF
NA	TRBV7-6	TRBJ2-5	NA	TGTGCCAGCAGCTTAGCGGGAGTAAGGGAGACCCAGTACTTC	CASSLAGVRETQYF
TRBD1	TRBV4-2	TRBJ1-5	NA	TGTGCCAGCAGCCAGGACAGGGTTCAGCCCCAGCATTTT	CASSQDRVQPQHF
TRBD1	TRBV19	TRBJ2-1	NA	TGTGCCAGTAGTAAACAGGGGGCCCTCTACACTGAGCAGTTCTTC	CASSKQGALYTEQFF
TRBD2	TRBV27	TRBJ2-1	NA	TGTGCCAGCTCCAGCGGGAGGTACAATGAGCAGTTCTTC	CASSSGRYNEQFF
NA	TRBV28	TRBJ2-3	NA	TGTGCCAGCAGTTTTCGAGGTACGCAGTATTTT	CASSFRGTQYF
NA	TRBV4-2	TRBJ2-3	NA	TGTGCCAGCAGCCAAGTGGGCCTACACACAGATACGCAGTATTTT	CASSQVGLHTDTQYF
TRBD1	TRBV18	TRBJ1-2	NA	TGTGCCAGCTCACCGCAACTATCAGACAGGGGACTCTATGGCTACACCTTC	CASSPQLSDRGLYGYTF
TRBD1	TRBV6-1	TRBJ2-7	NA	TGTGCCAGCATCCTGGACAGGGGGCGTACCGGCGAGCAGTACTTC	CASILDRGRTGEQYF
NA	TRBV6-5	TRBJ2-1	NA	TGTGCCAGCAGTTACGTCCCGCTTTCGGGCAATGAGCAGTTCTTC	CASSYVPLSGNEQFF
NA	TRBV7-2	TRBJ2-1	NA	TGTGCCAGCAGCCTAGAGCCTCGGGGAGCCTCCTACAATGAGCAGTTCTTC	CASSLEPRGASYNEQFF
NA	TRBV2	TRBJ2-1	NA	TGTGCCAGCAGTTGGAGCGGGTCTAGCTCCTACAATGAGCAGTTCTTC	CASSWSGSSSYNEQFF
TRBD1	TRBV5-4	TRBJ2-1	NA	TGTGCCAGCAGCCGAGGGACAGGGATCAATGAGCAGTTCTTC	CASSRGTGINEQFF
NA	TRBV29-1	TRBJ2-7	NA	TGCAGCGTTGGAGATCGGGTAAACGTCTACGAGCAGTACTTC	CSVGDRVNVYEQYF
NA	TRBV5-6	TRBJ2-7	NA	TGTGCCAGCAGCTTGGGGTTAGGCGGGACCAGCTCCTACGAGCAGTACTTC	CASSLGLGGTSSYEQYF
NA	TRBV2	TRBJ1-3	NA	TGTGCCAGCAGGGGGCCTGGAAACACCATATATTTT	CASRGPGNTIYF
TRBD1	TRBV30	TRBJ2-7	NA	TGTGCCTGGAGTACAAACAGGGGTTACGAGCAGTACTTC	CAWSTNRGYEQYF
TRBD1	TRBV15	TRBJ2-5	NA	TGTGCCACCAGCACCCGGACAGGGACGTACCAAGAGACCCAGTACTTC	CATSTRTGTYQETQYF
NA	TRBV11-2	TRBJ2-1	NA	TGTGCCAGCAGCGCCCTGGACTATTACAATGAGCAGTTCTTC	CASSALDYYNEQFF
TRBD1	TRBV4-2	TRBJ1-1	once	TGTGCCAGCAGCCAAGTAAGGACAGGAAGAATGAACACTGAAGCTTTCTTT	CASSQVRTGRMNTEAFF